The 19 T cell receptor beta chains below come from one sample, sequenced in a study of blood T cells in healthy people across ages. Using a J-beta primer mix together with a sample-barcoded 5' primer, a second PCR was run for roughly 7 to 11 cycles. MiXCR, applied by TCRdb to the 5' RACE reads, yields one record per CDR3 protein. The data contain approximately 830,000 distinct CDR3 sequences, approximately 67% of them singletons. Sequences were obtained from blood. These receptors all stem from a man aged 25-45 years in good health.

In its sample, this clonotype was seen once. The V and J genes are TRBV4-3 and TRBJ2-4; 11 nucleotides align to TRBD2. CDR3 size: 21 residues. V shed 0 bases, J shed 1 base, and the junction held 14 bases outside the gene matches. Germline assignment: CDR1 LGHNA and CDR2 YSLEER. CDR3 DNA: TGCGCCAGCAGCCAAGAAGTGCTTGTACTAGCGGGGGAGGGGGCCAAAAACATTCAGTACTTC. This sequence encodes CASSQEVLVLAGEGAKNIQYF.

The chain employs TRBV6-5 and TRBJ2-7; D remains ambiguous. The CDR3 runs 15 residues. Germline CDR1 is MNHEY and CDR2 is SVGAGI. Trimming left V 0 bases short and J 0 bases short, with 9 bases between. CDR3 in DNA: TGTGCCAGCAGTTACTCTGGGCTGGGCTCCTACGAGCAGTACTTC. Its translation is CASSYSGLGSYEQYF.

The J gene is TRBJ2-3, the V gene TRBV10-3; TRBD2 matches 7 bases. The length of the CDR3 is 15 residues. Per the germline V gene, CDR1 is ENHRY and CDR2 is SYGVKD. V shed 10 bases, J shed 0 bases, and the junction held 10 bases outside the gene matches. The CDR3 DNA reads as TGTGCCACCCTAGGACTAGACGCTAGCACAGATACGCAGTATTTT. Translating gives CATLGLDASTDTQYF.

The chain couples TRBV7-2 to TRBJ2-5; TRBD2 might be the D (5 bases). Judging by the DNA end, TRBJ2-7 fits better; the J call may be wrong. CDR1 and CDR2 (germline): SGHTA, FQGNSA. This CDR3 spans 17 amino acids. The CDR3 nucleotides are TGTGCCAGCAGCTTGGGCGATTTCGGGGTTCGAACCTACGAGCAGTACTTC. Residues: CASSLGDFGVRTYEQYF.

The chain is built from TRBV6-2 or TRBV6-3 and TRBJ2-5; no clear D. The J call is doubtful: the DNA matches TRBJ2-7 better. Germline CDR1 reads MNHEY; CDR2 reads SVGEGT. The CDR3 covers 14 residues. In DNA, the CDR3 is TGTGCCAGCAGTTACTCAGTATGGTCCTACGAGCAGTACTTC. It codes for CASSYSVWSYEQYF.

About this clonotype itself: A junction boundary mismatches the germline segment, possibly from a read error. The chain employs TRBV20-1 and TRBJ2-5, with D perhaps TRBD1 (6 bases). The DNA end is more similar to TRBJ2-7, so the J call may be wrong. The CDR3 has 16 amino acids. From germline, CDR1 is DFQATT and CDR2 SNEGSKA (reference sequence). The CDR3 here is CSARALGGHATYEQYF. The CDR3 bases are TGTAGTGCTAGGGCCTTAGGGGGACACGCCACCTACGAGCAGTACTTC.

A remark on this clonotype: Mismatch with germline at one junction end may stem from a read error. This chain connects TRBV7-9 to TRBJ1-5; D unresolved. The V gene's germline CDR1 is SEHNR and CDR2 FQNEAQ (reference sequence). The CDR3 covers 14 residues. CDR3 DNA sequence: TGTGCCAGCAGCTTAGGGGATAGCAAGCAGCCCCAGCATTTT. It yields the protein CASSLGDSKQPQHF.

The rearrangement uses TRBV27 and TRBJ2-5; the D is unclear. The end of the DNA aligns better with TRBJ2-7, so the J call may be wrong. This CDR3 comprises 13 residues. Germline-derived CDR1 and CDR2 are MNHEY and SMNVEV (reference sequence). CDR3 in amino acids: CASSLNLAYEQYF. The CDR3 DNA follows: TGTGCCAGCAGTTTAAATCTGGCCTACGAGCAGTACTTC.

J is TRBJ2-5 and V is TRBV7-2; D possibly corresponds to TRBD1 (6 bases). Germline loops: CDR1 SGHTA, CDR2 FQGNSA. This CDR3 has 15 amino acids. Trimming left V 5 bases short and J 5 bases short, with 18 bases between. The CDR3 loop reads CASSTPTGLGETQYF. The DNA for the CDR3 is TGTGCCAGCAGCACCCCCACAGGGTTGGGGGAGACCCAGTACTTC.

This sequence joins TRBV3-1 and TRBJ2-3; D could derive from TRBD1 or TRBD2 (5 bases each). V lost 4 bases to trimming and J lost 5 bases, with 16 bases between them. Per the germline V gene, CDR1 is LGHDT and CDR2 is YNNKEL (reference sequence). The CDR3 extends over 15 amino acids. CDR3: CASSLAGADLDTQYF. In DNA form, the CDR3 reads TGTGCCAGCAGCCTGGCCGGGGCCGACCTAGATACGCAGTATTTT.

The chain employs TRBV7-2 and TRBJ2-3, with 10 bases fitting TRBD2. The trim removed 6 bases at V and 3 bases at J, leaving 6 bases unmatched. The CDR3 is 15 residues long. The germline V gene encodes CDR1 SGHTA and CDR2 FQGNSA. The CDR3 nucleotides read TGTGCCAGCAGACCGCGAGCGGGGGGGACAGATACGCAGTATTTT. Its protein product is CASRPRAGGTDTQYF.

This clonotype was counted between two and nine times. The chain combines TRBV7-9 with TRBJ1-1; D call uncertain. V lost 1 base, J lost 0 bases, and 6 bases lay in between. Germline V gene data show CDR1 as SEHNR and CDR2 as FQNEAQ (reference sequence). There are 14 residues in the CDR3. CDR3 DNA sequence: TGTGCCAGCAGCTTAGGGGCGATGAACACTGAAGCTTTCTTT. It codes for CASSLGAMNTEAFF.

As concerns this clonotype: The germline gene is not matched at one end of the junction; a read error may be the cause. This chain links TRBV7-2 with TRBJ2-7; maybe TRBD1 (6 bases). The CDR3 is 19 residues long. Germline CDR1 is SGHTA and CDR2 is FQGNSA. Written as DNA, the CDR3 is TGTGCCGGCAGCGGATCCGGGTCGGCAGGACAGAACTCTTACAATGAGCAGTACTTC. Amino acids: CAGSGSGSAGQNSYNEQYF.

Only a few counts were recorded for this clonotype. As DNA, the CDR3 is TGTGCCAGCAGTTTACCCATGGACCATAATGAGCAGTTCTTC. It encodes CASSLPMDHNEQFF. The chain couples TRBV28 to TRBJ2-1; unclear D gene. Trimming removed 2 bases at V and 7 bases at J, with 12 bases between. This CDR3 spans 14 amino acids. Germline CDR1 and CDR2: MDHEN and SYDVKM.

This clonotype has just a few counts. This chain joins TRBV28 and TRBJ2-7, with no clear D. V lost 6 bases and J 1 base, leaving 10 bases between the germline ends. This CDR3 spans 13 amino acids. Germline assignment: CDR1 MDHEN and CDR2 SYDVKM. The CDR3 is CASSRQQSYEQYF. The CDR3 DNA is TGTGCCAGCAGCCGACAACAATCCTACGAGCAGTACTTC.

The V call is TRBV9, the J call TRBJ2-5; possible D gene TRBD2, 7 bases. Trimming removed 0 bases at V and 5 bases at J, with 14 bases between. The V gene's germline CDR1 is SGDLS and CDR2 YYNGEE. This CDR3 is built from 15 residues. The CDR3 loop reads CASSVGGGPTETQYF. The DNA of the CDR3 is TGTGCCAGCAGCGTAGGGGGGGGGCCTACGGAGACCCAGTACTTC.

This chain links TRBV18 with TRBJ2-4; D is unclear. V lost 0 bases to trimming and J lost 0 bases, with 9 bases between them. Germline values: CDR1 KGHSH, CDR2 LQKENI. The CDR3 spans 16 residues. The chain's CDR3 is CASSPPNTLAKNIQYF. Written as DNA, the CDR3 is TGTGCCAGCTCACCACCGAACACCTTAGCCAAAAACATTCAGTACTTC.

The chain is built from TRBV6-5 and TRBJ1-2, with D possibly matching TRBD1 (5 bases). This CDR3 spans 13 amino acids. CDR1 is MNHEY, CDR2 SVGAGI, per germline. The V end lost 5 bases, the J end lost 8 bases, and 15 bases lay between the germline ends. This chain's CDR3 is CASSPQGTEGYTF. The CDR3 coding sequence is TGTGCCAGCAGTCCCCAGGGTACGGAAGGCTACACCTTC.

CDR3 nucleotide sequence: TGTGCCAGCAGCGTAGCACAGGGAAACAATTCACCCCTCCACTTT. Translation gives CASSVAQGNNSPLHF. V gene TRBV9 combines with J gene TRBJ1-6; weak D call: TRBD1 (6 bases). The V end lost 0 bases, the J end lost 7 bases, and 11 bases lay between the germline ends. Germline CDR1 SGDLS, CDR2 YYNGEE. The CDR3 has 15 amino acids.